Listed below are T cell receptor beta chains from one sample, sequenced in a study of identical twins. TCRdb passed the 5' RACE reads through MiXCR, listing each CDR3 protein once. In the table there are approximately 410,000 distinct CDR3 sequences, 15% to 20% of which are singletons. Specimen: naive T cells sorted from blood. These receptors all come from a man in his fifties in good health. Both conserved end residues are part of each CDR3. The order of the fields is clone size, J gene, D gene, V gene, CDR3 protein, CDR3 DNA. D genes are given only for firm matches. Size is omitted from some rows. Given values are once, few, many or a class for expanded clones.

-	TRBJ2-2	-	TRBV5-1	CASSFGTRGANTGELFF	TGCGCCAGCAGTTTCGGGACGCGAGGCGCGAACACCGGGGAGCTGTTTTTT
-	TRBJ2-7	-	TRBV11-3	CASSLDIYRVHEQYF	TGTGCCAGCAGCTTAGATATATACAGGGTCCACGAGCAGTACTTC
many	TRBJ2-1	-	TRBV19	CASSRWAVPNEQFF	TGTGCCAGTAGTCGATGGGCGGTACCTAATGAGCAGTTCTTC
many	TRBJ2-1	TRBD2	TRBV12-3/TRBV12-4	CASILAGGPNEQFF	TGTGCCAGCATTCTAGCGGGGGGGCCTAATGAGCAGTTCTTC
many	TRBJ1-5	-	TRBV20-1	CSARDPSFRAGNQPQHF	TGCAGTGCTAGAGATCCTTCCTTCAGGGCTGGCAATCAGCCCCAGCATTTT
many	TRBJ1-1	TRBD1	TRBV3-1	CASSQAVRTGPGEAFF	TGTGCCAGCAGCCAAGCGGTGAGGACAGGGCCTGGTGAAGCTTTCTTT
many	TRBJ2-3	TRBD2	TRBV29-1	CSVSVSGVDTQYF	TGCAGCGTTAGCGTCAGCGGGGTGGATACGCAGTATTTT
few	TRBJ2-1	-	TRBV12-3/TRBV12-4	CASGGSGASVFNEQFF	TGTGCCAGCGGGGGGAGTGGGGCTAGCGTCTTCAATGAGCAGTTCTTC
-	TRBJ2-5	-	TRBV5-1	CASSFGIQEAQYF	TGCGCCAGCAGCTTCGGGATTCAAGAGGCCCAGTACTTC
few	TRBJ2-2	-	TRBV14	CASSQQGGNTGELFF	TGTGCCAGCAGCCAACAGGGAGGGAACACCGGGGAGCTGTTTTTT
few	TRBJ2-5	-	TRBV5-6	CASSLVDGETQYF	TGTGCCAGCAGCTTGGTCGACGGCGAGACCCAGTACTTC
-	TRBJ2-2	-	TRBV6-1	CASWDFPNTGELFF	TGTGCCAGCTGGGACTTTCCGAACACCGGGGAGCTGTTTTTT
few	TRBJ1-2	-	TRBV9	CASSATGPNYGYTF	TGTGCCAGCAGCGCTACAGGGCCGAACTATGGCTACACCTTC
-	TRBJ2-7	-	TRBV5-1	CASSLATGYYEQYF	TGCGCCAGCAGCTTGGCGACAGGTTACTACGAGCAGTACTTC
few	TRBJ1-3	-	TRBV27	CASSFNRGTGNTIYF	TGTGCCAGCAGTTTTAATAGGGGGACCGGAAACACCATATATTTT
few	TRBJ2-1	TRBD1	TRBV6-5	CASSYSSDRVGNEQFF	TGTGCCAGCAGTTACTCTAGTGACAGGGTTGGCAATGAGCAGTTCTTC
-	TRBJ2-1	-	TRBV7-2	CASSLRRSGGEQFF	TGTGCCAGCAGCTTACGTCGGTCGGGTGGGGAGCAGTTCTTC
few	TRBJ2-7	-	TRBV5-1	CASSSPDTLEEQYF	TGCGCCAGCAGCTCTCCGGACACCCTGGAAGAGCAGTACTTC
few	TRBJ2-7	TRBD2	TRBV5-1	CASSPRGLAGRDSYEQYF	TGCGCCAGCAGCCCCCGGGGCCTAGCGGGGCGTGACTCCTACGAGCAGTACTTC
-	TRBJ2-7	-	TRBV20-1	CSASRPHYEQYF	TGCAGTGCTAGTCGTCCTCACTACGAGCAGTACTTC
many	TRBJ1-2	TRBD1	TRBV5-6	CASSRGTAYTF	TGTGCCAGCAGCCGGGGGACAGCATACACCTTC
-	TRBJ2-2	-	TRBV12-3/TRBV12-4	CASTLAGITGELFF	TGTGCCAGCACCTTAGCCGGGATTACCGGGGAGCTGTTTTTT
many	TRBJ2-1	-	TRBV11-2	CASRSQESYNEQFF	TGTGCCAGCAGATCTCAGGAGTCCTACAATGAGCAGTTCTTC
many	TRBJ1-6	-	TRBV18	CASSPGSSYNSPLHF	TGTGCCAGCTCGCCAGGTAGCTCCTATAATTCACCCCTCCACTTT
few	TRBJ2-1	TRBD2	TRBV12-3/TRBV12-4	CASSLSGTSGSRGNEQFF	TGTGCCAGCAGTTTGTCCGGGACTAGCGGGAGTAGGGGCAATGAGCAGTTCTTC
many	TRBJ1-1	TRBD1	TRBV7-9	CASSQGTGLMNTEAFF	TGTGCCAGCAGCCAAGGGACAGGGCTTATGAACACTGAAGCTTTCTTT
-	TRBJ2-1	TRBD2	TRBV24-1	CATRTSGGSEQFF	TGTGCCACTCGGACTAGCGGGGGAAGTGAGCAGTTCTTC
many	TRBJ2-7	-	TRBV6-1	CASSPLTGAAYEQYF	TGTGCCAGCAGCCCCCTGACAGGTGCGGCCTACGAGCAGTACTTC